The subject of this entry is one T cell receptor beta chain. This entry belongs to a study of T cell changes during pregnancy in multiple sclerosis. TCRdb's table, derived via immunoSEQ multiplex PCR, lists solely in-frame clones and lacks some. The data hold 40,000 to 60,000 clones, with 85% to 95% observed a single time. The V end was cut by 1 base, the J end by 4 bases, with 11 bases between. Germline V gene lookup returns CDR1 SGHRS and CDR2 YFSETQ. The CDR3 spans 14 residues. This sequence was found in a female donor with multiple sclerosis, enrolled in a pregnancy study. Here the sequenced sample was CD4+ T cells from peripheral blood mononuclear cells, taken in the third trimester of pregnancy. The chain employs TRBV5-1 and TRBJ2-5, with a possible D match to TRBD1 (6 bases). Here the CDR3 reads CASSLSGGPETQYF. The CDR3 DNA follows: TGCGCCAGCAGCTTGTCTGGGGGCCCAGAGACCCAGTACTTC.